The entry below describes one TCR beta chain. Its antigen is not identified. The template was RNA from unsorted bulk tissue. The data belong to a study of tumor and adjacent non-tumor tissue in lung cancer. Across the whole study: Stage I to III disease affected 9 to 10 men and several women aged roughly 31 to 76. Each sample yielded 3.5 million to 5 million productive TCRbeta reads on average. Study findings and constraints: Significantly higher TCR diversity was found in tumor than normal lung.

The library came from three nested PCR rounds adapted from ARM-PCR protocols. In TCRdb, the multiplex PCR reads were re-called with MiXCR into one record per CDR3 protein. The sample shows over 110,000 distinct CDR3 sequences, around 66% of them seen only once. Input material: lung tumor tissue. This clonotype was sampled from a man aged 55 to 70 with small cell lung cancer.

The chain's CDR3 is CASSYWSTDTQYF. The CDR3 DNA is TGTGCCAGCAGTTATTGGTCCACAGATACGCAGTATTTT. This chain links TRBV6-6 with TRBJ2-3; D is undetermined. Germline loops: CDR1 MNHNY, CDR2 SVGAGI (reference sequence). V shed 3 bases and J shed 2 bases, with 6 bases lying between them. This CDR3 is built from 13 residues.